The 24 T cell receptor beta chains in this list originate from one sample, sequenced in a study of cytomegalovirus exposure and HLA in healthy donors. Researchers ran the PCR with 60 Vbeta and 13 Jbeta primers. This table comes from immunoSEQ multiplex PCR, and its TCRdb copy is limited to in-frame clones, with some not included. This repertoire shows 65,000 to 70,000 clones, around 89% found once; its top ten account for 12%. Material for sequencing was PBMCs. The origin of the receptors is a woman in her 30s in good health and CMV-seropositive.

In this sample, this clone turned up a few times. This chain connects TRBV7-9 to TRBJ1-5; 8 bases align to TRBD1. There are 17 residues in the CDR3. Germline CDR1 reads SEHNR; CDR2 reads FQNEAQ (reference sequence). V lost 1 base to trimming and J lost 2 bases; unmatched junction nucleotides: 7. CDR3 amino acids: CASSLGSGGLGNQPQHF. Written as DNA, the CDR3 is TGTGCCAGCAGCTTAGGATCAGGGGGCTTAGGCAATCAGCCCCAGCATTTT. Full variable domain (missing parts from reference TRBV7-9 and TRBJ1-5): DTGVSQNPRHKITKRGQNVTFRCDPISEHNRLYWYRQTLGQGPEFLTYFQNEAQLEKSRLLSDRFSAERPKGSFSTLEIQRTEQGDSAMYLCASSLGSGGLGNQPQHFGDGTRLSIL.

For the CDR3, the DNA is TGCGCCAGCAGGGGGACACTGAACACTGAAGCTTTCTTT. It is translated as CASRGTLNTEAFF. The V and J genes are TRBV10-2 and TRBJ1-1; D is possibly TRBD1 (6 bases). The CDR3 extends over 13 amino acids. The germline gives CDR1 WSHSY, CDR2 SAAADI. The V gene lost 6 bases and the J gene lost 0 bases, with 8 bases spanning the gap.

The rearrangement uses TRBV5-1 and TRBJ2-5, with D unresolved. The V gene's germline CDR1 is SGHRS and CDR2 YFSETQ. V lost 4 bases and J lost 3, with 10 bases in between. This CDR3 spans 13 amino acids. This CDR3 is CASSLRGKETQYF. DNA for the CDR3: TGCGCCAGCAGCCTCCGAGGAAAAGAGACCCAGTACTTC. The whole variable domain, filled in from reference TRBV5-1 and TRBJ2-5, reads KAGVTQTPRYLIKTRGQQVTLSCSPISGHRSVSWYQQTPGQGLQFLFEYFSETQRNKGNFPGRFSGRQFSNSRSEMNVSTLELGDSALYLCASSLRGKETQYFGPGTRLLVL.

This rearrangement joins TRBV12-5 to TRBJ2-2; possibly TRBD2 for D (6 bases). The V and J ends lost 2 bases and 6 bases respectively, with 19 bases between them. This CDR3 comprises 17 residues. Looked up from germline, CDR1 is LGHNT and CDR2 is FRNRAP. The CDR3: CASGLPPDLRRAGELFF. The CDR3 DNA reads TGTGCTAGTGGTTTGCCACCGGATCTGAGGAGGGCCGGGGAGCTGTTTTTT.

The rearrangement links TRBV5-6 to TRBJ2-5; D call uncertain. V lost 2 bases and J 5 bases, leaving 10 bases between the germline ends. Per the germline V gene, CDR1 is SGHDT and CDR2 is YYEEEE. This CDR3 comprises 13 residues. CDR3 nucleotide sequence: TGTGCCAGCAGCTTAGACTCTCGGGAGACCCAGTACTTC. It yields the protein CASSLDSRETQYF.

The rearrangement joins TRBV13 to TRBJ2-3; 8 bases align to TRBD2. Germline CDR1 reads PRHDT; CDR2 reads FYEKMQ (reference sequence). This CDR3 comprises 15 residues. The V gene end was trimmed by 6 bases and the J gene end by 2 bases; junction bases not matched to a gene: 7. The chain's CDR3 is CASRLTSGHTDTQYF. As DNA, the CDR3 is TGTGCCAGCAGGCTCACTAGCGGACACACAGATACGCAGTATTTT.

The table lists this clone with a count of one. J is TRBJ2-2 and V is TRBV21-1; the D segment call TRBD2 is taken from the table without a DNA check. TRBV21-1 is reported as a pseudogene. The length of the CDR3 is 19 residues. CDR3 loop: CASSKAAGLAGDNTGELFF. CDR3 coding DNA: TGTGCCAGCAGCAAAGCTGCGGGACTAGCGGGAGACAACACCGGGGAGCTGTTTTTT.

The gene calls are TRBV2 and TRBJ1-5, with TRBD1 identical over 7 bases. There are 14 residues in the CDR3. Germline V gives CDR1 SNHLY, CDR2 FYNNEI. V lost 3 bases, J lost 3 bases, and 2 bases stayed unmatched. The CDR3: CASSDQGDNQPQHF. The CDR3 nucleotides read TGTGCCAGCAGTGACCAGGGGGACAATCAGCCCCAGCATTTT.

This chain uses TRBV7-8 with TRBJ2-2; D is ambiguous. Germline loops: CDR1 SGHVS, CDR2 FQNEAQ. V was shortened by 2 bases and J by 5 bases, with 12 bases between the two germline ends. The CDR3 totals 15 residues. CDR3 loop: CASSLQQMDTGELFF. DNA for the CDR3: TGTGCCAGCAGCTTACAACAGATGGATACCGGGGAGCTGTTTTTT.

V is TRBV27 and J is TRBJ1-5; D is unclear. Germline-derived CDR1 and CDR2 are MNHEY and SMNVEV (reference sequence). The CDR3 is 19 residues long. V dropped 1 base and J dropped 0 bases, with 19 bases sitting between them. The CDR3 spells CASSLYGDSSLYSNQPQHF. The CDR3 DNA reads as TGTGCCAGCAGTTTATATGGAGATTCCTCACTATATAGCAATCAGCCCCAGCATTTT.

The chain joins TRBV6-1 to TRBJ2-1, with TRBD2 identical over 9 bases. Germline V gene sequence: CDR1 MNHNS, CDR2 SASEGT. Losses at the gene ends were 4 bases for V and 2 bases for J; bases not matched to a gene: 3. The CDR3 contains 15 residues. CDR3: CASSVSGSTYNEQFF. CDR3 coding DNA: TGTGCCAGCAGTGTTAGCGGGAGTACCTACAATGAGCAGTTCTTC.

V and J are TRBV23-1 and TRBJ2-5; D is uncertain. The J call may be mistaken, given a closer DNA end match to TRBJ2-7. Being an ORF, TRBV23-1 has a function that is uncertain. This CDR3 region has 13 residues. This chain's CDR3 is CASSREESYEQYF. The CDR3 DNA is TGCGCCAGCAGTCGAGAGGAGAGCTACGAGCAGTACTTC.

This sequence joins TRBV28 and TRBJ1-1, with 7 bases aligning to TRBD1. This CDR3 spans 14 amino acids. With V trimmed by 10 bases and J by 1 base, 9 bases remained unmatched. Germline assignment: CDR1 MDHEN and CDR2 SYDVKM. CDR3 residues: CAIQDRAGNTEAFF. The CDR3 bases are TGTGCCATTCAAGACAGGGCGGGGAACACTGAAGCTTTCTTT.

This clone was counted between two and nine times. J is TRBJ1-2 and V is TRBV4-3; TRBD1 aligns across 11 bases. Germline CDR1 reads LGHNA; CDR2 reads YSLEER. V lost 3 bases and J lost 6; bases outside the gene matches: 12. This CDR3 has 17 residues. The CDR3 region has the DNA TGCGCCAGCAGCCAGGCCCCGGGACAGGGGGTCAGGGATGGCTACACCTTC. It codes for CASSQAPGQGVRDGYTF.

The chain has TRBV5-1 and TRBJ2-1; 11 bases match TRBD2. Germline V gene sequence: CDR1 SGHRS, CDR2 YFSETQ. J was trimmed by 5 bases and V by 4 bases; bases with no gene match: 11. The CDR3 runs to 17 residues. DNA for the CDR3: TGCGCCAGCAGCCCGCCTACGCTTAGCGGGGGGGACAATGAGCAGTTCTTC. Protein sequence: CASSPPTLSGGDNEQFF.

The chain couples TRBV2 to TRBJ1-5; weak D call: TRBD1 (5 bases). Germline values: CDR1 SNHLY, CDR2 FYNNEI. V gave up 6 bases and J gave up 7 bases, with 19 bases separating them. The CDR3 length is 15 residues. This CDR3 reads CASRDPLGGEQPQHF. The CDR3 region has the DNA TGTGCCAGCAGGGATCCCCTGGGGGGGGAGCAGCCCCAGCATTTT.

This clone occurred once. CDR3 in DNA: TGCGCCAGCAGCGGACTAGCGGCTTCCTACAATGAGCAGTTCTTC. Translated: CASSGLAASYNEQFF. V is TRBV10-2 and J is TRBJ2-1; 10 bases are a match to TRBD2. The ends lost 6 bases at V and 1 base at J; junction bases unmatched: 3. In germline, CDR1 is WSHSY, CDR2 SAAADI. The CDR3 loop spans 15 amino acids.

The CDR3 sequence is CASSLTSGRRIGTDTQYF. CDR3 DNA sequence: TGTGCCAGCAGTTTAACTAGCGGGCGGCGTATTGGCACAGATACGCAGTATTTT. The chain is built from TRBV27 and TRBJ2-3; TRBD2 matches at 9 bases. J lost 1 base, V lost 2 bases, and 10 bases had no gene match. In germline, CDR1 is MNHEY, CDR2 SMNVEV (reference sequence). This CDR3 contains 18 residues.

CDR3 loop: CAWTQGRGYGGYTF. DNA of the CDR3: TGTGCCTGGACTCAGGGCAGGGGTTATGGCGGCTACACCTTC. The chain joins TRBV30 to TRBJ1-2; perhaps TRBD1 as D (6 bases). The ends were cut back, 4 bases at V and 8 bases at J, with 20 bases in the middle. This CDR3 has 14 amino acids. Germline V gene lookup returns CDR1 GTSNPN and CDR2 SVGIG (reference sequence).

The chain employs TRBV7-9 and TRBJ2-3; perhaps TRBD2 as D (7 bases). The germline V gene has CDR1 SEHNR and CDR2 FQNEAQ (reference sequence). The CDR3 has 16 amino acids. Trimming stripped 5 bases from V and 5 bases from J, with 20 bases between. The CDR3 nucleotides read TGTGCCAGCAGCCCCCCGATGGGGGGGCGGGTAGATACGCAGTATTTT. Its translation is CASSPPMGGRVDTQYF.

J is TRBJ2-1 and V is TRBV2; D gene ambiguous. Germline V gene data show CDR1 as SNHLY and CDR2 as FYNNEI. The CDR3 is 15 residues long. The V end was cut by 3 bases, the J end by 0 bases, with 9 bases between. CDR3 sequence: CASSDEEGSYNEQFF. The DNA for the CDR3 is TGTGCCAGCAGTGACGAGGAAGGCTCCTACAATGAGCAGTTCTTC.

The chain carries TRBV5-1 and TRBJ1-5, with D maybe TRBD1 (6 bases). The length of the CDR3 is 15 residues. V lost 0 bases and J 4 bases, leaving 11 bases between the germline ends. The germline V gene has CDR1 SGHRS and CDR2 YFSETQ. Written as DNA, the CDR3 is TGCGCCAGCAGCTTGGACGGGCAGGGGAATCAGCCCCAGCATTTT. Amino acid sequence: CASSLDGQGNQPQHF.

The genes are TRBV5-1 and TRBJ2-2; no clear D. The CDR3 totals 13 residues. Deletions cut 2 bases from V and 6 bases from J, with 8 bases between. Looked up from germline, CDR1 is SGHRS and CDR2 is YFSETQ. CDR3 loop: CASSFPTPGELFF. The CDR3 DNA reads as TGCGCCAGCAGCTTCCCTACTCCCGGGGAGCTGTTTTTT.

This clone was seen once. The V and J genes are TRBV7-2 and TRBJ2-5; D not certain. The CDR3 is made up of 15 amino acids. V was shortened by 2 bases and J by 2 bases, with 12 bases between the two germline ends. Germline values: CDR1 SGHTA, CDR2 FQGNSA. CDR3 sequence (DNA): TGTGCCAGCAGCTTATCCTCTTTAGTGCAAGAGACCCAGTACTTC. It yields the protein CASSLSSLVQETQYF.